These 17 T cell receptor beta chains were all obtained from the same sample, sequenced in a study of OX40 agonist ivuxolimab in advanced cancers. Method: immunoSEQ multiplex PCR; TCRdb's copy keeps in-frame clones and lacks some. The sample lists approximately 100,000 clones; 70% to 90% were seen once. This sample comprised CD4+ or CD8+ T cells sorted from blood, obtained in a trial of the OX40 agonist ivuxolimab. These receptors were obtained from an adult with an advanced solid tumor such as melanoma, head and neck, liver or kidney cancer.

This chain connects TRBV27 to TRBJ1-1; 8 nucleotides match TRBD1. V lost 4 bases and J lost 6; bases outside the gene matches: 10. Per the germline V gene, CDR1 is MNHEY and CDR2 is SMNVEV (reference sequence). The CDR3 length is 15 residues. DNA for the CDR3: TGTGCCAGCAGTTATACGACAGGGGAAGTCCCTGAAGCTTTCTTT. Protein product: CASSYTTGEVPEAFF.

V is TRBV5-4 and J is TRBJ1-3; 9 bases match TRBD1. Germline V CDR1 and CDR2: SGHNT, YYREEE (reference sequence). This CDR3 spans 16 amino acids. V shed 4 bases, J shed 0 bases, and the junction held 5 bases outside the gene matches. The CDR3: CASSPGQGNSGNTIYF. In DNA form, the CDR3 reads TGTGCCAGCAGCCCGGGACAGGGTAACTCTGGAAACACCATATATTTT. The whole variable domain, remainder taken from reference TRBV5-4 and TRBJ1-3, is ETGVTQSPTHLIKTRGQQVTLRCSSQSGHNTVSWYQQALGQGPQFIFQYYREEENGRGNFPPRFSGLQFPNYSSELNVNALELDDSALYLCASSPGQGNSGNTIYFGEGSWLTVV.

V and J are TRBV4-1 and TRBJ2-5, with 7 positions matching TRBD1. The germline gives CDR1 MGHRA, CDR2 YSYEKL. The CDR3 has 17 amino acids. Losses at the gene ends were 6 bases for V and 5 bases for J; bases not matched to a gene: 18. The CDR3 nucleotides are TGCGCCAGCAGTCGCCTCATGAGGACAGGTCAATCCGAGACCCAGTACTTC. Protein sequence: CASSRLMRTGQSETQYF.

This clone came up once. V gene TRBV30 combines with J gene TRBJ1-2; TRBD1 is a possible D gene (5 bases). Germline CDR1 is GTSNPN and CDR2 is SVGIG (reference sequence). V lost 0 bases, J lost 7 bases, and 18 bases lay in between. This CDR3 spans 15 amino acids. The CDR3 loop is CAWSVVAGSTSGYTF. CDR3 sequence (DNA): TGTGCCTGGAGTGTCGTCGCAGGGTCAACCTCTGGCTACACCTTC. The full variable domain, completed using reference TRBV30 and TRBJ1-2, is SQTIHQWPATLVQPVGSPLSLECTVEGTSNPNLYWYRQAAGRGLQLLFYSVGIGQISSEVPQNLSASRPQDRQFILSSKKLLLSDSGFYLCAWSVVAGSTSGYTFGSGTRLTVV.

The chain carries TRBV11-2 and TRBJ2-1; either TRBD1 or TRBD2 may supply D (6 bases each). The germline V and J ends were trimmed by 6 bases and 5 bases, with 20 bases remaining between them. The germline V gene encodes CDR1 SGHAT and CDR2 FQNNGV. CDR3 length: 16 amino acids. The CDR3 region is CASRRPRGQRDNEQFF. CDR3 nucleotides: TGTGCCAGCAGACGCCCCCGGGGGCAGAGGGACAATGAGCAGTTCTTC.

V is TRBV28 and J is TRBJ2-1, with TRBD2 matching 8 bases. This CDR3 is 15 amino acids long. J gave up 6 bases and V 2 bases, and 6 bases lay outside the gene matches. Per the germline V gene, CDR1 is MDHEN and CDR2 is SYDVKM. CDR3 in DNA: TGTGCCAGCAGTTTAGGGGTCAGCGGGAGCAATGAGCAGTTCTTC. It specifies CASSLGVSGSNEQFF. The full variable domain, in which reference TRBV28 and TRBJ2-1 provide the parts outside the CDR3, is DVKVTQSSRYLVKRTGEKVFLECVQDMDHENMFWYRQDPGLGLRLIYFSYDVKMKEKGDIPEGYSVSREKKERFSLILESASTNQTSMYLCASSLGVSGSNEQFFGPGTRLTVL.

This clone was detected only once. The chain combines TRBV2 with TRBJ2-2; 8 nucleotides align to TRBD1. CDR3 length: 14 amino acids. Trimming at V came to 3 bases and at J to 4 bases, leaving 1 base not matched to a gene. The germline CDR1 and CDR2 sequences are SNHLY and FYNNEI. CDR3 residues: CASSEGQATGELFF. The DNA of the CDR3 is TGTGCCAGCAGTGAGGGACAGGCCACCGGGGAGCTGTTTTTT.

This chain links TRBV7-9 with TRBJ1-2; 7 bases map to TRBD1. Looked up from germline, CDR1 is SEHNR and CDR2 is FQNEAQ (reference sequence). V shed 4 bases, J shed 5 bases, and the junction held 7 bases outside the gene matches. The CDR3 totals 14 residues. Here the CDR3 reads CASSSGQFKYGYTF. The CDR3 bases are TGTGCCAGCAGCTCGGGACAGTTCAAGTATGGCTACACCTTC.

This chain joins TRBV28 and TRBJ2-2; 7 bases map to TRBD2. Germline CDR1 and CDR2: MDHEN and SYDVKM. Unmatched junction bases numbered 13, after V lost 7 bases and J lost 5 bases. The CDR3 has 16 amino acids. CDR3 DNA sequence: TGTGCCAGCATGTCGGGGCGACTAGCTGGAACCGGGGAGCTGTTTTTT. This codes for CASMSGRLAGTGELFF.

This rearrangement joins TRBV28 to TRBJ2-1; D gene ambiguous. The ends were cut back, 8 bases at V and 2 bases at J, with 22 bases in the middle. The germline V gene has CDR1 MDHEN and CDR2 SYDVKM. CDR3 size: 17 residues. Written as DNA, the CDR3 is TGTGCCAGCTCGGGTAGGTCCACCCGAAAAGCCTACAATGAGCAGTTCTTC. Residues: CASSGRSTRKAYNEQFF.

The V call is TRBV7-3, the J call TRBJ2-3; D unclear. CDR1 and CDR2 (germline): SGHTA, FQGTGA. V shed 1 base and J shed 2 bases, with 7 bases lying between them. This CDR3 region has 14 residues. This CDR3 reads CASSLKGSTDTQYF. Here the CDR3 DNA reads TGTGCCAGCAGCTTAAAGGGCTCCACAGATACGCAGTATTTT.

CDR3 amino acids: CASSQVLDLAKNIQYF. For the CDR3, the DNA is TGTGCCAGCAGCCAAGTTTTGGACCTAGCCAAAAACATTCAGTACTTC. The J gene is TRBJ2-4, the V gene TRBV4-2; D is undetermined. With 1 base removed from V and 0 bases from J, the gap between germline ends came to 10 bases. The germline gives CDR1 LGHNA, CDR2 YNFKEQ. This CDR3 has 16 residues.

This sequence joins TRBV7-9 and TRBJ2-7; a weak D match, TRBD1 (6 bases). In germline, CDR1 is SEHNR, CDR2 FQNEAQ (reference sequence). The CDR3 loop spans 14 amino acids. Deletions cut 2 bases from V and 2 bases from J, with 10 bases between. CDR3 amino acids: CASSLRGQPYEQYF. CDR3 DNA: TGTGCCAGCAGCTTACGCGGACAGCCCTACGAGCAGTACTTC.

The CDR3 protein is CASSSVPGQGGGELFF. For the CDR3, the DNA is TGTGCCAGCAGCTCAGTCCCGGGACAGGGCGGCGGGGAGCTGTTTTTT. The chain joins TRBV7-2 to TRBJ2-2, with TRBD1 identical over 9 bases. V lost 4 bases and J lost 7; bases outside the gene matches: 10. This CDR3 comprises 16 residues. Germline V gene lookup returns CDR1 SGHTA and CDR2 FQGNSA.

This chain joins TRBV30 and TRBJ1-5; D is unclear. Germline V lookup: CDR1 GTSNPN, CDR2 SVGIG (reference sequence). CDR3 size: 14 residues. Trimming left V 3 bases short and J 1 base short, with 10 bases between. CDR3 sequence reads: CAWSAGLSNQPQHF. DNA of the CDR3: TGTGCCTGGAGCGCGGGGTTAAGCAATCAGCCCCAGCATTTT.

The chain combines TRBV19 with TRBJ2-1; TRBD1 is a possible D gene (5 bases). The CDR3 is 16 residues long. V dropped 4 bases and J dropped 0 bases, with 13 bases sitting between them. Per the germline V gene, CDR1 is LNHDA and CDR2 is SQIVND (reference sequence). The CDR3 protein is CASSTRRQSSYNEQFF. DNA for the CDR3: TGTGCCAGTAGTACCCGCCGACAGAGCTCCTACAATGAGCAGTTCTTC.

The CDR3 sequence: CSARAGNTQYF. The CDR3 DNA follows: TGCAGTGCCCGGGCGGGAAATACGCAGTATTTT. The chain couples TRBV20-1 to TRBJ2-3; D possibly corresponds to TRBD2 (6 bases). Germline CDR1 reads DFQATT; CDR2 reads SNEGSKA (reference sequence). V was cut by 6 bases and J by 7 bases, with 11 bases left in between. CDR3 length: 11 amino acids.